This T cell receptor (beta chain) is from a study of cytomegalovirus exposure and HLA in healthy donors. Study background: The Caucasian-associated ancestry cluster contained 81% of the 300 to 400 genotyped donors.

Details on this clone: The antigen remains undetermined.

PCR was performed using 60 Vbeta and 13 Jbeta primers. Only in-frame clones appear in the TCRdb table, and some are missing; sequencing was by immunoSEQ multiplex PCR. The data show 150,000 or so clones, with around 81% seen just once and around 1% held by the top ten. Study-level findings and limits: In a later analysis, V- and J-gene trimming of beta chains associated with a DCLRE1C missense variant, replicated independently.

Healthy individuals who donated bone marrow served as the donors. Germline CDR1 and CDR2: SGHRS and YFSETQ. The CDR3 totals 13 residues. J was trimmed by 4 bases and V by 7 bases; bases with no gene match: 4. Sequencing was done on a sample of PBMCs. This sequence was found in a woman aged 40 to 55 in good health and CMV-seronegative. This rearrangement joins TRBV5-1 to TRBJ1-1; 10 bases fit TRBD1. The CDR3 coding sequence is TGCGCCAGCGTCAGGACAGGGGGCACTGAAGCTTTCTTT. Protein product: CASVRTGGTEAFF. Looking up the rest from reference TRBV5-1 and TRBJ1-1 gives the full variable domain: KAGVTQTPRYLIKTRGQQVTLSCSPISGHRSVSWYQQTPGQGLQFLFEYFSETQRNKGNFPGRFSGRQFSNSRSEMNVSTLELGDSALYLCASVRTGGTEAFFGQGTRLTVV.